This T cell receptor (beta chain) emerged from a study of T-cell reconstitution after alpha-beta-depleted transplantation in children. Construction of the TCRbeta library involved unique molecular identifiers. Via MiXCR, TCRdb re-called the PCR reads, giving one row per CDR3 protein. The sample includes about 400,000 distinct CDR3 sequences, roughly 13% of them seen just once. The germline gives CDR1 SGHVS, CDR2 FNYEAQ. The V gene lost 1 base and the J gene lost 6 bases, with 16 bases spanning the gap. This CDR3 contains 16 residues. This sample comprised PBMCs, obtained from the stem cell graft. The source is a human donor who donated a stem cell graft to a child with Fanconi anemia. This rearrangement joins TRBV7-6 to TRBJ2-1, with D possibly being TRBD2 (6 bases). CDR3 protein: CASSLEGLGRGNEQFF. The DNA for the CDR3 is TGTGCCAGCAGCTTAGAGGGACTGGGCCGAGGCAATGAGCAGTTCTTC.